The rows below give T cell receptor beta chains drawn from one sample of a study of cytomegalovirus exposure and HLA in healthy donors. The assay was immunoSEQ multiplex PCR, and TCRdb's table has in-frame clones only and misses some. The profile shows about 78,000 clones, more than 65% of them singletons. Sequencing input: PBMCs. The receptors shown here come from a middle-aged woman in good health and CMV-seropositive. Both conserved end residues are part of each CDR3. Each record gives: D gene, V gene, J gene, clone size, CDR3 protein, CDR3 DNA. D genes are given only for firm matches. Clone size is stated in some rows and not others, as once, few, many or a class when expanded.

TRBD1,TRBV2,TRBJ2-2,-,CASSGQGGTGELFF,TGTGCCAGCAGTGGACAGGGGGGCACCGGGGAGCTGTTTTTT
-,TRBV6-5,TRBJ1-2,-,CASSAQGNYGYTF,TGTGCCAGCAGTGCGCAGGGTAACTATGGCTACACCTTC
-,TRBV13,TRBJ2-6,-,CASSPRGHDKSGANVLTF,TGTGCCAGCAGCCCTAGGGGACACGATAAATCTGGGGCCAACGTCCTGACTTTC
-,TRBV27,TRBJ1-1,-,CASSPETGNTEAFF,TGTGCCAGCAGTCCTGAAACAGGGAACACTGAAGCTTTCTTT
TRBD1,TRBV15,TRBJ2-7,-,CATSSSRSRDRLYEQYF,TGTGCCACCAGCAGTTCGAGATCCCGGGACAGGTTGTACGAGCAGTACTTC
-,TRBV2,TRBJ2-1,-,CASSLLNEQFF,TGTGCCAGCTCATTACTTAATGAGCAGTTCTTC
-,TRBV6-6,TRBJ1-1,medium-sized,CASSTHRDSEAFF,TGTGCCAGCAGTACACACAGGGATTCTGAAGCTTTCTTT
-,TRBV7-9,TRBJ1-4,few,CASSPGDFNREKLFF,TGTGCCAGCAGCCCAGGGGATTTCAATAGGGAAAAACTGTTTTTT
-,TRBV6-5,TRBJ1-2,-,CASSYQGVAYTF,TGTGCCAGCAGTTACCAAGGAGTTGCCTACACCTTC
-,TRBV19,TRBJ2-1,-,CASSLYSSYNEQFF,TGTGCCAGTAGTCTTTACAGCTCCTACAATGAGCAGTTCTTC
TRBD1,TRBV6-4,TRBJ2-2,-,CASSEQGTGELFF,TGTGCCAGCAGCGAACAGGGGACCGGGGAGCTGTTTTTT
-,TRBV5-6,TRBJ2-7,-,CASNPTTAGAPYEQYF,TGTGCCAGCAACCCTACAACGGCGGGGGCCCCCTACGAGCAGTACTTC
TRBD2,TRBV27,TRBJ2-1,-,CASRGTSVYNEQFF,TGTGCCAGCAGGGGGACTAGCGTATACAATGAGCAGTTCTTC
TRBD1,TRBV23-1,TRBJ2-7,-,CASKQPRGLNYEQYF,TGCGCCAGCAAACAACCCAGGGGGTTGAACTACGAGCAGTACTTC
-,TRBV18,TRBJ1-5,-,CASSPGVAPGSNQPQHF,TGTGCCAGCTCACCTGGGGTGGCTCCGGGGAGCAATCAGCCCCAGCATTTT
-,TRBV27,TRBJ1-6,-,CASRSRELNSPLHF,TGTGCCAGTCGATCACGGGAGCTCAATTCACCCCTCCACTTT
TRBD1,TRBV30,TRBJ2-7,-,CAWSFMGQGRYEQYF,TGTGCCTGGAGTTTCATGGGACAGGGAAGGTACGAGCAGTACTTC
-,TRBV25-1,TRBJ2-3,-,CASSAGEADTQYF,TGTGCCAGCAGTGCTGGGGAGGCAGATACGCAGTATTTT
-,TRBV20-1,TRBJ1-2,-,CSAFGHSGYTF,TGCAGTGCTTTTGGCCATTCCGGCTACACCTTC
-,TRBV27,TRBJ2-5,-,CASSSRTVKQETQYF,TGTGCCAGCAGTTCCAGGACAGTAAAACAAGAGACCCAGTACTTC
-,TRBV10-3,TRBJ1-6,-,CAISEQGNSPLHF,TGTGCCATCAGTGAGCAGGGGAATTCACCCCTCCACTTT
-,TRBV7-9,TRBJ2-3,-,CASSLGLWQGGFTDTQYF,TGTGCCAGCAGCTTAGGGTTGTGGCAGGGGGGATTCACAGATACGCAGTATTTT
-,TRBV30,TRBJ1-4,-,CASQGTNEKLFF,TGTGCCAGTCAGGGAACTAATGAAAAACTGTTTTTT
-,TRBV5-1,TRBJ1-1,-,CASSSQHRGQLSRNTEAFF,TGCGCCAGCAGCTCGCAACACCGGGGACAACTTTCCAGAAACACTGAAGCTTTCTTT
-,TRBV2,TRBJ1-1,once,CASSAAGPNTEAFF,TGTGCCAGCAGTGCGGCAGGGCCGAACACTGAAGCTTTCTTT
TRBD1,TRBV7-8,TRBJ1-2,-,CASSLGQGFFYGYTF,TGTGCCAGCAGCTTGGGACAGGGGTTTTTCTATGGCTACACCTTC
-,TRBV2,TRBJ1-1,-,CASRNRGGTNTEAFF,TGTGCCAGCAGGAACCGGGGGGGTACGAACACTGAAGCTTTCTTT
TRBD1,TRBV4-1,TRBJ1-4,many,CASSSRQGQELFF,TGCGCCAGCAGCTCCCGACAGGGCCAAGAACTGTTTTTT
-,TRBV6-1,TRBJ1-2,-,CASSVPQWYIYGYTF,TGTGCCAGCAGTGTCCCACAATGGTATATCTATGGCTACACCTTC
-,TRBV6-5,TRBJ1-1,-,CASSLIGVTEAFF,TGTGCCAGCAGTCTGATCGGGGTCACTGAAGCTTTCTTT
-,TRBV18,TRBJ2-5,-,CASSVTGPPETQYF,TGTGCCAGCTCAGTAACAGGGCCCCCAGAGACCCAGTACTTC
-,TRBV30,TRBJ1-2,-,CAWLSHRGYGYTF,TGTGCCTGGCTGAGCCATCGGGGTTATGGCTACACCTTC
TRBD2,TRBV27,TRBJ2-7,-,CASSPSPSGISYEQYF,TGTGCCAGCAGTCCCAGCCCTAGCGGGATTTCCTACGAGCAGTACTTC
TRBD1,TRBV28,TRBJ1-2,once,CASSSSGGWGYTF,TGTGCCAGCAGTTCGTCAGGGGGATGGGGCTACACCTTC
-,TRBV7-8,TRBJ2-7,-,CASSLTPRMSEQYF,TGTGCCAGCAGCTTAACCCCTAGGATGAGCGAGCAGTACTTC
TRBD1,TRBV27,TRBJ1-6,-,CASSLYVQGGSPLHF,TGTGCCAGCAGTTTATACGTTCAGGGGGGTTCACCCCTCCACTTT
-,TRBV5-6,TRBJ1-4,-,CASSLRQNEKLFF,TGTGCCAGCAGCTTGCGACAGAATGAAAAACTGTTTTTT
-,TRBV28,TRBJ1-1,-,CASSWRGGNTEAFF,TGTGCCAGCAGTTGGAGAGGGGGGAACACTGAAGCTTTCTTT
-,TRBV29-1,TRBJ2-2,few,CSFTGSTGELFF,TGCAGCTTCACAGGGTCCACCGGGGAGCTGTTTTTT